This TCR beta chain was recorded in a study of blood T cell repertoires in COVID-19. Living in 24 US areas, the participants were between roughly 18 and 95 years of age. With 5 bases removed from V and 4 bases from J, the gap between germline ends came to 9 bases. Germline CDR1 reads SGHTA; CDR2 reads FQGTGA. The CDR3 runs to 14 residues. Generated by immunoSEQ multiplex PCR, the TCRdb table keeps only in-frame clones and is missing some. This table has some 240,000 clones, 86% appearing once. This receptor was identified in a woman in her 40s with acute COVID-19. This rearrangement joins TRBV7-3 to TRBJ2-6; weak D call: TRBD1 (5 bases). The specimen sequenced was PBMCs or T cells enriched from blood (not recorded which). CDR3 protein: CASSRQGGANVLTF. In nucleotides, the CDR3 is TGTGCCAGCAGCAGGCAGGGAGGGGCCAACGTCCTGACTTTC.